One and the same sample provided the 21 T cell receptor beta chains below, sequenced in a study of human T cells and chemical hapten exposure. TCRdb recomputed calls from the RACE reads with MiXCR, one row per CDR3 protein. Among approximately 160,000 distinct CDR3 sequences listed, 25% to 35% were seen once. This sample's time point: patch test 3, about 24 weeks after DPC sensitization. The treatment is: therapeutic diphenylcyclopropenone sensitization with weekly scalp DPC. The source material was whole blood, sampled in connection with sensitization to the hapten diphenylcyclopropenone (DPC). The receptors were gathered from a woman under 30 with alopecia areata. Some clones in this sample may be carry-over from other donors' samples.

This clonotype has only a few counts. The CDR3 DNA follows: TGCAGCGTTTGGGGGGGTGTCACTGAAGCTTTCTTT. This translates into CSVWGGVTEAFF. The rearrangement joins TRBV29-1 to TRBJ1-1; D is perhaps TRBD1 (5 bases). Per germline, CDR1 SQVTM and CDR2 ANQGSEA. This CDR3 is built from 12 residues. The V gene lost 5 bases and the J gene lost 4 bases, with 11 bases spanning the gap. Full variable domain (outside the CDR3, taken from reference TRBV29-1 and TRBJ1-1): SAVISQKPSRDICQRGTSLTIQCQVDSQVTMMFWYRQQPGQSLTLIATANQGSEATYESGFVIDKFPISRPNLTFSTLTVSNMSPEDSSIYLCSVWGGVTEAFFGQGTRLTVV.

This clonotype came up a few times. This chain links TRBV3-1 with TRBJ2-1; no firm D call. This CDR3 comprises 13 residues. From germline, CDR1 is LGHDT and CDR2 YNNKEL (reference sequence). V lost 1 base and J lost 9, with 10 bases in between. The CDR3 DNA is TGTGCCAGCAGCCAAGGCTACCCGGGTGAGCAGTTCTTC. Translation gives CASSQGYPGEQFF.

V usage is TRBV12-3 or TRBV12-4 and J usage is TRBJ2-2; D is perhaps TRBD1 (5 bases). This CDR3 is 14 amino acids long. Trimming pared 5 bases from V and 4 bases from J, leaving 11 bases between. CDR3 sequence reads: CASSLQGFTGELFF. CDR3 in DNA: TGTGCCAGCAGTCTCCAGGGATTCACCGGGGAGCTGTTTTTT.

The V gene is TRBV20-1, the J gene TRBJ1-2; TRBD1 is a possible D gene (5 bases). With 6 bases removed from V and 8 bases from J, the gap between germline ends came to 7 bases. Looked up from germline, CDR1 is DFQATT and CDR2 is SNEGSKA (reference sequence). This CDR3 comprises 9 residues. CDR3 nucleotide sequence: TGCAGTGCCAACAGGGGCTACACCTTC. Translation gives CSANRGYTF.

V and J are TRBV29-1 and TRBJ1-2; 8 nucleotides align to TRBD1. Unmatched junction bases numbered 4, after V lost 5 bases and J lost 2 bases. This CDR3 spans 13 amino acids. Germline V gives CDR1 SQVTM, CDR2 ANQGSEA. The CDR3 nucleotides are TGCAGCGTTTGGACAGGGCCCAACTATGGCTACACCTTC. Encoded protein: CSVWTGPNYGYTF.

The sample holds a few counts of this clonotype. The CDR3 DNA follows: TGTGCCAGCAGTGTTAAGATGAACACTGAAGCTTTCTTT. As protein: CASSVKMNTEAFF. The genes are TRBV6-4 and TRBJ1-1; D not resolved. Germline assignment: CDR1 MRHNA and CDR2 SNTAGT. The CDR3 is 13 amino acids. V shed 4 bases and J shed 0 bases, with 6 bases lying between them.

The chain joins TRBV2 to TRBJ2-1; 7 bases line up with TRBD2. CDR1 SNHLY and CDR2 FYNNEI come from the germline V gene. V lost 7 bases, J lost 3 bases, and 12 bases stayed unmatched. The CDR3 has 16 amino acids. The CDR3 spells CASTEHSGTIYNEQFF. For the CDR3, the DNA is TGTGCCAGCACTGAGCACTCCGGGACTATCTACAATGAGCAGTTCTTC.

V gene TRBV11-2 combines with J gene TRBJ2-3; D unclear. In germline, CDR1 is SGHAT, CDR2 FQNNGV. The CDR3 length is 12 residues. The germline V and J ends were trimmed by 3 bases and 2 bases, with 3 bases remaining between them. Here the CDR3 reads CASSFPTDTQYF. The CDR3 DNA is TGTGCCAGCAGCTTCCCCACAGATACGCAGTATTTT.

Only a few counts were recorded for this clonotype. J is TRBJ1-1 and V is TRBV6-1; D is unresolved. Per germline, CDR1 MNHNS and CDR2 SASEGT. The ends were cut back, 4 bases at V and 8 bases at J, with 8 bases in the middle. CDR3 length: 11 residues. CDR3 in amino acids: CASSVAGEAFF. DNA of the CDR3: TGTGCCAGCAGTGTGGCAGGCGAAGCTTTCTTT.

For the CDR3, the DNA is TGCAGCGTTGCAGGGCAGGGGCGGAATGAGCAGTTCTTC. Residues: CSVAGQGRNEQFF. The chain joins TRBV29-1 to TRBJ2-1; weak D call: TRBD1 (6 bases). V dropped 4 bases and J dropped 7 bases, with 14 bases sitting between them. The CDR3 has 13 amino acids. Germline lookup yields CDR1 SQVTM and CDR2 ANQGSEA.

This clonotype came up a few times. The V call is TRBV29-1, the J call TRBJ1-4, with no clear D. Germline CDR1 reads SQVTM; CDR2 reads ANQGSEA. The CDR3 is made up of 14 amino acids. Between the trimmed V and J ends, which lost 0 bases and 7 bases, there was a span of 12 bases. CDR3 sequence reads: CSVEDTGLGEKLFF. The CDR3 nucleotides read TGCAGCGTTGAAGATACGGGGTTAGGTGAAAAACTGTTTTTT.

In this sample, this clonotype turned up a few times. The chain combines TRBV7-2 with TRBJ2-2, with TRBD1 as a possible D gene (6 bases). The CDR3 extends over 16 amino acids. Germline V gene lookup returns CDR1 SGHTA and CDR2 FQGNSA. Trimming removed 5 bases at V and 3 bases at J, with 16 bases between. CDR3 sequence reads: CASSAQGPMDTGELFF. The CDR3 DNA follows: TGTGCCAGCAGCGCACAGGGCCCAATGGACACCGGGGAGCTGTTTTTT. Together with reference TRBV7-2 and TRBJ2-2, the CDR3 gives the full variable domain: GAGVSQSPSNKVTEKGKDVELRCDPISGHTALYWYRQSLGQGLEFLIYFQGNSAPDKSGLPSDRFSAERTGGSVSTLTIQRTQQEDSAVYLCASSAQGPMDTGELFFGEGSRLTVL.

The V call is TRBV12-3 or TRBV12-4, the J call TRBJ2-3, with 16 bases identical to TRBD2. Trimming cost V 6 bases and J 11 bases; bases outside gene matches: 8. The CDR3 runs 15 residues. The CDR3 DNA sequence: TGTGCCAGCAGGCCCGGGACTAGCGGGAGGGCCGAGCAGTATTTT. Its translation is CASRPGTSGRAEQYF.

The chain uses TRBV6-2 or TRBV6-3 and TRBJ2-1, with D possibly matching TRBD1 (6 bases). Germline CDR1 is MNHEY and CDR2 is SVGEGT. The CDR3 sequence is 17 residues long. V shed 1 base and J shed 4 bases, with 17 bases lying between them. In nucleotides, the CDR3 is TGTGCCAGCAGTTACTGGGACACAGGGTCCCTATACAATGAGCAGTTCTTC. It specifies CASSYWDTGSLYNEQFF.

This clonotype has only a few counts. V gene TRBV29-1 combines with J gene TRBJ2-1; D possibly matches TRBD1 or TRBD2 (6 bases each). The CDR3 consists of 15 residues. Germline assignment: CDR1 SQVTM and CDR2 ANQGSEA. Deletions cut 4 bases from V and 1 base from J, with 14 bases between. CDR3 nucleotides: TGCAGCGTTGGGTCGGGGGCAAGATCCTACAATGAGCAGTTCTTC. Amino acids: CSVGSGARSYNEQFF.

This clonotype has only a few counts. This chain connects TRBV6-2 or TRBV6-3 to TRBJ2-7; D is uncertain. Trimming stripped 6 bases from V and 4 bases from J, with 7 bases between. Germline CDR1 and CDR2: MNHEY and SVGEGT. The CDR3 is 11 amino acids. The CDR3 DNA is TGTGCCAGCAGAAACCCGTACGAGCAGTACTTC. Its protein product is CASRNPYEQYF.

This clonotype was recorded many times. The chain joins TRBV5-6 to TRBJ1-2; D is unclear. The germline V gene encodes CDR1 SGHDT and CDR2 YYEEEE. Trimming took off 1 base at V and 3 bases at J, with 7 bases between the two ends. This CDR3 is 13 amino acids long. CDR3 DNA: TGTGCCAGCAGCTTGCGATCTTACTATGGCTACACCTTC. Its protein is CASSLRSYYGYTF.

The chain is built from TRBV10-3 and TRBJ2-1; 7 bases agree with TRBD1. The junction had 4 bases not matched to a gene; V was cut back by 5 bases and J by 6 bases. Germline CDR1 is ENHRY and CDR2 is SYGVKD. The CDR3 is 13 residues long. The CDR3 DNA is TGTGCCATCAGTACAGGGGTTCCCAATGAGCAGTTCTTC. It encodes CAISTGVPNEQFF.

The sample holds many counts of this clonotype. CDR3 DNA: TGTGCCAGCTCCCGGTTAAGCGAGCAGTACTTC. Amino acid sequence: CASSRLSEQYF. The chain couples TRBV6-2 or TRBV6-3 to TRBJ2-7, with D hard to call. From germline, CDR1 is MNHEY and CDR2 SVGEGT. The CDR3 totals 11 residues. The V end was cut by 8 bases, the J end by 6 bases, with 11 bases between.

This clonotype has only a few counts. This chain connects TRBV12-3 or TRBV12-4 to TRBJ2-3; no firm D call. Trimming left V 6 bases short and J 4 bases short, with 11 bases between. The CDR3 is 13 amino acids. CDR3 loop: CASSKMAADTQYF. The DNA of the CDR3 is TGTGCCAGCAGCAAGATGGCTGCAGATACGCAGTATTTT.

This clonotype has only one observation. The chain couples TRBV7-2 to TRBJ2-5; D may be TRBD1 (6 bases). The CDR3 sequence is 15 residues long. The germline gives CDR1 SGHTA, CDR2 FQGNSA. V lost 3 bases to trimming and J lost 2 bases, with 13 bases between them. The CDR3 loop is CASSFPAQGQETQYF. In DNA form, the CDR3 reads TGTGCCAGCAGCTTCCCGGCCCAGGGGCAAGAGACCCAGTACTTC.